Listed below are T cell receptor beta chains from one sample, sequenced in a study of post-analysis software for immune sequencing data. TCRdb re-called the PCR reads with MiXCR, one entry per CDR3 protein. The sample records roughly 540,000 distinct CDR3 sequences, 30% to 40% being singletons. The source material was blood. Source of these receptors: a girl between 2 and 17 years old with multiple sclerosis. Both conserved end residues are trimmed from each CDR3. Each record gives: V gene, J gene, CDR3 protein.

>TRBV28|TRBJ1-1
ASSLSSSEAF
>TRBV5-1|TRBJ2-2
ASSLAAGLTGELF
>TRBV10-2|TRBJ1-1
ASSGWDSEAF
>TRBV6-1|TRBJ1-2
ATAERQGLNYGYT
>TRBV7-9|TRBJ2-5
ASSFAEGLQETQY
>TRBV5-5|TRBJ2-1
ASSLASSWNEQF
>TRBV6-6|NA
ASTSHGGPWETQY
>TRBV10-3|TRBJ2-1
AISGLGSGGPPPLYNEQF
>TRBV10-3|TRBJ2-7
ATSETAYEQY
>TRBV7-9|TRBJ1-6
ASSSRFQTYNSPLH